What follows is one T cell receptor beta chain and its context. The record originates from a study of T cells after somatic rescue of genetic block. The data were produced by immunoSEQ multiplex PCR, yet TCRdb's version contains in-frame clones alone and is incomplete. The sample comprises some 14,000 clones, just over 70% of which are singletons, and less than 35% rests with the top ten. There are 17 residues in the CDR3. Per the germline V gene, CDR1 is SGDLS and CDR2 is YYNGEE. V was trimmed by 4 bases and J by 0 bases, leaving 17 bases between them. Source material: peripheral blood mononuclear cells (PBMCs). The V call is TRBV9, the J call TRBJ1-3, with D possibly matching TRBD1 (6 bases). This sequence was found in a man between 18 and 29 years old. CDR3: CASSPPDRISSGNTIYF. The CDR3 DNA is TGTGCCAGCAGCCCCCCAGACAGGATAAGCTCTGGAAACACCATATATTTT.